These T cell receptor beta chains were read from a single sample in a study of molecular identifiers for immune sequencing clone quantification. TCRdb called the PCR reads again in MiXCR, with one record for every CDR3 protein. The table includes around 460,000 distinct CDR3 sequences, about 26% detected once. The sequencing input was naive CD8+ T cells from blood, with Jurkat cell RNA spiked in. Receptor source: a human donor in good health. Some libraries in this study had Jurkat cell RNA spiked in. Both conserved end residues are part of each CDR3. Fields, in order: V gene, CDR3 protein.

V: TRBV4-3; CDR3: CASSETVNYYEQYF
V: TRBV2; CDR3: CASSRGTRAARLTQYF
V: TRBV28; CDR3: CASRLTSGSPPDTQYF
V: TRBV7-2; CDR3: CASSLAPPGLAETYEQYF
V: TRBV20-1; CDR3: CSATRAGTGVGATNEKLFF
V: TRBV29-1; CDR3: CSAPSPADGYTF
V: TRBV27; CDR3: CASSLSPGWGYTF
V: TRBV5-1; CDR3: CASSLAGQGSVGAFF
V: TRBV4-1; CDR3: CASSHLLGNTEAFF
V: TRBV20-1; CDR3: CSAIGRGEYEQYF
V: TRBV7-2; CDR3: CARSLTGQGAEEQYF
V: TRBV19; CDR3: CASGPTVSYEQYF
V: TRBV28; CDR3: CASSLEGEELTDTQYF
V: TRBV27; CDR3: CASSPTGLVDYGYTF
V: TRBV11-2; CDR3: CASSLGLAIEQFF
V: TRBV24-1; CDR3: CATSVVMSSGYNEQFF
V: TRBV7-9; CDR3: CASSLEAASYSPLHF
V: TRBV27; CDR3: CASSFGQNYEQYF
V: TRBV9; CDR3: CASSVGLGHEQYF
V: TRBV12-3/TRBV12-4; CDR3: CASSLQGTDTQYF
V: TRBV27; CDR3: CASSLSGLNQPQHF
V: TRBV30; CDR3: CAWGLAQINEQFF
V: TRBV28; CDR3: CSSSFRGPYEQYF
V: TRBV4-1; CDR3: CASSQVRQSLQETQYF
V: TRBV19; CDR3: CASSMAGNNEQFF
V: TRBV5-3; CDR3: CASSLSSYGYTF
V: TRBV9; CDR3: CASSPTGGRTGELFF
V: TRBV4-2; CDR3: CASSQELAGEGGYEQCF
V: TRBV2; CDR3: CASRKADLAGGYTGELFF
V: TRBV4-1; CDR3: CASSQEVQGRYTEAFF
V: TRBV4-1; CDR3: CASSQGRTGNNEQFF
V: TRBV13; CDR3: CASSLGRGLAGVGNTQYF
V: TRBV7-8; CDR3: CASSLIFSGSTDTQYF
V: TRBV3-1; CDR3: CASSRTVINEQFF
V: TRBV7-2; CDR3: CASSPRGLYNEQFF
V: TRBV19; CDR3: CASSIWLSTSGSIADTQYF
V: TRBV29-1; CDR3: CSGTANTGQLFF
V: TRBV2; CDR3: CARRAPGRRETQYF
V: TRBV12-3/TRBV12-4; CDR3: CASSFTGQGGSPLHF
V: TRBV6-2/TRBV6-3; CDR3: CASMRDRMNTEAFF
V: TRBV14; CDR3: CASSQDGSDGRLRTQYF
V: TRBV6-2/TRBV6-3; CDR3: CAGSYWGEPQRF
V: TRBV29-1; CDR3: CSVLDRGAGHEQYF
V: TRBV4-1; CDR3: CASSQEERERGMNTEAFF
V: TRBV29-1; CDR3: CSVEDLRGRTYYNEQFF
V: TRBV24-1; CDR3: CATSDLQNNEQFF
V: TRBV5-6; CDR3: CATTLEGNTEAFF
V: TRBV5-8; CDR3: CASSPSGTMKDIQYF
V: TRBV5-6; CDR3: CASSTGYSNTEAFF
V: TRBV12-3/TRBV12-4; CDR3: CASSYQPGGGEAYF
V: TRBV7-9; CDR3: CASSLGSRGRNEQFF
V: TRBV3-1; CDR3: CASSQDGGSKYEQYF
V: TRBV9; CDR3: CTSSTGAHTEAFF
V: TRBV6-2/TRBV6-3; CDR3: CASSYLAGVNEQFF
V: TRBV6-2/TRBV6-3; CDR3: CASSYSTRLPYEQYF
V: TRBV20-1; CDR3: CSARFLAGGTYNEQFF
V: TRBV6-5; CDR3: CASSGTDGNTEAFF
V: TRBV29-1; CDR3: CSVEEGFGSSFGGANVLTF
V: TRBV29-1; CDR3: CSVEVPGQGPYEQYF